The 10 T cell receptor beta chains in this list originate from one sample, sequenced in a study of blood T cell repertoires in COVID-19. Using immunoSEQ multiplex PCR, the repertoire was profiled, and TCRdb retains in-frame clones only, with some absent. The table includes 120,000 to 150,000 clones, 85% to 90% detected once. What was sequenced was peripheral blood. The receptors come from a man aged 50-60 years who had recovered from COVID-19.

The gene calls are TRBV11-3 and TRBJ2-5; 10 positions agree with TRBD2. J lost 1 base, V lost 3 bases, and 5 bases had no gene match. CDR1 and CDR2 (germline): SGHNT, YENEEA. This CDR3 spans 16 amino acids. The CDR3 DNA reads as TGTGCCAGCAGCTTCCCGGTAGCGGGGGGCCAAGAGACCCAGTACTTC. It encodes CASSFPVAGGQETQYF. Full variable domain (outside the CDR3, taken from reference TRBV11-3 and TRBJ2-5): EAGVVQSPRYKIIEKKQPVAFWCNPISGHNTLYWYLQNLGQGPELLIRYENEEAVDDSQLPKDRFSAERLKGVDSTLKIQPAELGDSAVYLCASSFPVAGGQETQYFGPGTRLLVL.

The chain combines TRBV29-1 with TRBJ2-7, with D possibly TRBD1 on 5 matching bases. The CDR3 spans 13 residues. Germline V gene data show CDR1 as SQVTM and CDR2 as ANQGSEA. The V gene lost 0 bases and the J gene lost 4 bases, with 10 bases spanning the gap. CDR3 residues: CSVEDRSGYEQYF. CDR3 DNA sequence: TGCAGCGTTGAAGATCGGTCAGGGTACGAGCAGTACTTC.

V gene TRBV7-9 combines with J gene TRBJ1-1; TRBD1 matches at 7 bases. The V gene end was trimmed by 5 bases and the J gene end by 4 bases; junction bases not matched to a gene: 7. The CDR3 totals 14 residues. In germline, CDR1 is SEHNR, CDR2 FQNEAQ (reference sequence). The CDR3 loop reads CASSLINRGTEAFF. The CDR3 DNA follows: TGTGCCAGCAGCCTAATCAACAGGGGCACTGAAGCTTTCTTT.

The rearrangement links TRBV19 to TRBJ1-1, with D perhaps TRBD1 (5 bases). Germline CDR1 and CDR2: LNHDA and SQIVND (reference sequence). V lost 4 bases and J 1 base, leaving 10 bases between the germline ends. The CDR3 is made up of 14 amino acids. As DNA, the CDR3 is TGTGCCAGTAGTACCCTTACAGGGAACACTGAAGCTTTCTTT. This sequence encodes CASSTLTGNTEAFF.

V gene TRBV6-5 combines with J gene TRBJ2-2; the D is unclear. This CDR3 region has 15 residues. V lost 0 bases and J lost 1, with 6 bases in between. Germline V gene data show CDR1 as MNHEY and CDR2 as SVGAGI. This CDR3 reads CASSYSRLNTGELFF. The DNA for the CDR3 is TGTGCCAGCAGTTACTCAAGACTGAACACCGGGGAGCTGTTTTTT.

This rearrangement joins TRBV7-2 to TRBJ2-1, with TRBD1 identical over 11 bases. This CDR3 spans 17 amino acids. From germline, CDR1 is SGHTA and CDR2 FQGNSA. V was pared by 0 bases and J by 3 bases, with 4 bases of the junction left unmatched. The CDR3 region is CASSLALGTGGYNEQFF. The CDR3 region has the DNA TGTGCCAGCAGCTTAGCGCTTGGGACAGGGGGCTACAATGAGCAGTTCTTC.

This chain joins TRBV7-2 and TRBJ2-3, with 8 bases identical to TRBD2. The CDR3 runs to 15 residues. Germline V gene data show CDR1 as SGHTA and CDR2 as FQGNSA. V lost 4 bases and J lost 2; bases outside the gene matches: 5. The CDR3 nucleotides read TGTGCCAGCAGCTCAGGACTAGCCAACACAGATACGCAGTATTTT. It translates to CASSSGLANTDTQYF. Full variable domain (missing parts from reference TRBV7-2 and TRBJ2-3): GAGVSQSPSNKVTEKGKDVELRCDPISGHTALYWYRQSLGQGLEFLIYFQGNSAPDKSGLPSDRFSAERTGGSVSTLTIQRTQQEDSAVYLCASSSGLANTDTQYFGPGTRLTVL.

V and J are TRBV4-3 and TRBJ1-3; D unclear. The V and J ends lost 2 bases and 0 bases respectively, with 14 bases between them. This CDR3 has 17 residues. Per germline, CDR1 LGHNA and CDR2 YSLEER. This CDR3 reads CASSQIQVASSGNTIYF. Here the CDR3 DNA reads TGCGCCAGCAGCCAAATACAAGTAGCGAGCTCTGGAAACACCATATATTTT.

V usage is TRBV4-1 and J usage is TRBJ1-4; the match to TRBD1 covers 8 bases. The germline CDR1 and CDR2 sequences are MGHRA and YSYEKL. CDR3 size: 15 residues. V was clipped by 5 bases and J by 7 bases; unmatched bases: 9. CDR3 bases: TGCGCCAGCAGCAATACCGGGACAGGAGGTGAAAAACTGTTTTTT. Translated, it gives CASSNTGTGGEKLFF.

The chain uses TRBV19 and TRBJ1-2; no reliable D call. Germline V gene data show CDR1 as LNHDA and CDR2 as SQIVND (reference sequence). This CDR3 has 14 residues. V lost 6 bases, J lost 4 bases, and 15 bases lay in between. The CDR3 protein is CASSIGMGSYGYTF. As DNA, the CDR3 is TGTGCCAGTAGCATTGGCATGGGGAGCTATGGCTACACCTTC.